These 14 T cell receptor beta chains share one sample of origin, sequenced in a study of T cells in Graves' hyperthyroidism and ophthalmopathy. RNA transcripts were the template for amplifying TCR beta CDR3 regions. The HTBI primer set drove a first-round RT-PCR of the TCR CDR3. MiXCR, applied by TCRdb to the multiplex PCR reads, yields one record per CDR3 protein. The sample yields some 400,000 distinct CDR3 sequences, about 18% seen once. Specimen: blood. The source is a woman younger than 30 with Graves' hyperthyroidism.

This clonotype has only one observation. A much bigger clone sits one base away, suggesting this may be a read error. The missing conserved phenylalanine or tryptophan at the end of this CDR3 makes a read error likely. J is TRBJ2-6 and V is TRBV9; TRBD2 might be the D (7 bases). Trimming left V 2 bases short and J 1 base short, with 16 bases between. Per germline, CDR1 SGDLS and CDR2 YYNGEE. The CDR3 has 18 amino acids. The CDR3 region is CASSVFGGGGSGANVLTL. The CDR3 DNA is TGTGCCAGCAGCGTCTTCGGAGGGGGAGGGTCTGGGGCCAACGTCCTGACTCTC.

The gene calls are TRBV9 and TRBJ2-7; D might be TRBD1 or TRBD2, each matching 6 bases. Germline assignment: CDR1 SGDLS and CDR2 YYNGEE. Deletions cut 0 bases from V and 3 bases from J, with 19 bases between. This CDR3 region has 17 residues. CDR3: CASSVGGADPVHYEQYF. As DNA, the CDR3 is TGTGCCAGCAGCGTAGGGGGGGCCGATCCGGTTCACTACGAGCAGTACTTC.

This clonotype was seen many times. The chain uses TRBV20-1 and TRBJ1-1; 10 bases are shared with TRBD1. Germline CDR1 is DFQATT and CDR2 is SNEGSKA (reference sequence). The CDR3 has 17 residues. After removal of 0 bases from V and 4 bases from J, the junction contained 11 bases not matched to a gene. Here the CDR3 reads CSARDRDRGWVGTEAFF. Here the CDR3 DNA reads TGCAGTGCTAGAGACCGGGACAGGGGTTGGGTCGGCACTGAAGCTTTCTTT.

This clonotype was picked up many times. This rearrangement joins TRBV20-1 to TRBJ1-1; D is perhaps TRBD1 (6 bases). CDR1 and CDR2 (germline): DFQATT, SNEGSKA (reference sequence). V lost 5 bases to trimming and J lost 1 base, with 17 bases between them. The CDR3 extends over 15 amino acids. This CDR3 is CSAGGPGRRNTEAFF. In DNA form, the CDR3 reads TGCAGTGCTGGGGGGCCCGGACGCCGGAACACTGAAGCTTTCTTT.

This clonotype has ten or more counts. This sequence joins TRBV10-1 and TRBJ2-7; 14 bases line up with TRBD2. Looked up from germline, CDR1 is WNHNN and CDR2 is SYGVQD (reference sequence). J lost 4 bases, V lost 8 bases, and 7 bases had no gene match. The length of the CDR3 is 15 residues. The CDR3 DNA follows: TGCGCCAGCGAGGGGACTAGCGGGGGCCATTACGAGCAGTACTTC. The encoded protein is CASEGTSGGHYEQYF.

V is TRBV6-1 and J is TRBJ2-5; 10 bases match TRBD1. This CDR3 spans 14 amino acids. Germline assignment: CDR1 MNHNS and CDR2 SASEGT. Unmatched junction bases numbered 7, after V lost 7 bases and J lost 5 bases. The CDR3 loop reads CASNPGQGKETQYF. Written as DNA, the CDR3 is TGTGCCAGCAACCCGGGACAGGGGAAGGAGACCCAGTACTTC.

At least ten counts were recorded for this clonotype. The chain links TRBV6-5 to TRBJ1-5; tentatively, D is TRBD1 (5 bases). The germline V gene encodes CDR1 MNHEY and CDR2 SVGAGI. V shed 4 bases and J shed 3 bases, with 16 bases lying between them. There are 16 residues in the CDR3. The CDR3 region is CASSSLGHSTNQPQHF. The CDR3 DNA follows: TGTGCCAGCAGTTCCCTAGGACACAGTACCAATCAGCCCCAGCATTTT.

For this clonotype: It may be a read error: a sequence one base away is much more abundant. The J gene is TRBJ2-5, the V gene TRBV27, with 8 bases that match TRBD1. The length of the CDR3 is 15 residues. CDR1 and CDR2 from the germline V gene are MNHEY and SMNVEV (reference sequence). CDR3: CASRPWDRRLETHYF. The DNA for the CDR3 is TGTGCCAGCAGACCCTGGGACAGGCGTTTAGAGACCCACTACTTC.

This clonotype was seen at least ten times. The chain combines TRBV28 with TRBJ1-1; D not resolved. The germline CDR1 and CDR2 sequences are MDHEN and SYDVKM. V was shortened by 8 bases and J by 1 base, with 11 bases between the two germline ends. This CDR3 contains 13 residues. The chain's CDR3 is CASEGLPNTEAFF. The CDR3 DNA reads TGTGCCAGCGAGGGCCTCCCGAACACTGAAGCTTTCTTT.

This clonotype was seen ten or more times. The chain couples TRBV6-1 to TRBJ2-5; the D call may be TRBD1 or TRBD2 (5 bases each). The germline V gene encodes CDR1 MNHNS and CDR2 SASEGT. The CDR3 consists of 13 residues. The V end lost 2 bases, the J end lost 4 bases, and 8 bases lay between the germline ends. The CDR3 loop is CASSESGRETQYF. The CDR3 region has the DNA TGTGCCAGCAGTGAATCGGGGCGAGAGACCCAGTACTTC.

This clonotype has just a few counts. The rearrangement links TRBV6-2 or TRBV6-3 to TRBJ1-5; TRBD1 aligns across 7 bases. The germline V gene encodes CDR1 MNHEY and CDR2 SVGEGT. The length of the CDR3 is 15 residues. Trimming removed 0 bases from V and 4 bases from J; junction bases left unmatched: 3. The CDR3 region is CASSYSGQINQPQHF. The DNA for the CDR3 is TGTGCCAGCAGTTACTCGGGACAGATTAATCAGCCCCAGCATTTT.

The DNA of the CDR3 is TGTGCCAGCAGCTTAGGACAGATTTCGAACACTGAAGCTTTCTTT. Its protein is CASSLGQISNTEAFF. The genes are TRBV11-2 and TRBJ1-1, with D perhaps TRBD1 (5 bases). Trimming removed 1 base at V and 1 base at J, with 10 bases between. The CDR3 covers 15 residues. Germline CDR1 SGHAT, CDR2 FQNNGV. Using reference TRBV11-2 and TRBJ1-1 for the parts outside the CDR3, the full variable domain is EAGVAQSPRYKIIEKRQSVAFWCNPISGHATLYWYQQILGQGPKLLIQFQNNGVVDDSQLPKDRFSAERLKGVDSTLKIQPAKLEDSAVYLCASSLGQISNTEAFFGQGTRLTVV.

Remarks on this clonotype: The CDR3 ends on some other residue instead of the conserved phenylalanine or tryptophan, so this is likely a read error. Because the CDR3's place on the DNA is in doubt, the DNA is left out and the CDR3 is given as listed by TCRdb. The CDR3 protein is CATRTRQGKVS. V is TRBV24-1 and J is TRBJ2-7; TRBD1 was called by the table and not checked on the DNA. Germline CDR1 reads KGHDR; CDR2 reads SFDVKD. The CDR3 is 11 residues long, counting both termini.

By share, this clonotype counts as medium-sized. The chain combines TRBV11-1 with TRBJ2-5; D not certain. The CDR3 runs 14 residues. Deletions cut 5 bases from V and 1 base from J, with 11 bases between. From germline, CDR1 is SGHAT and CDR2 FQDESV (reference sequence). CDR3 DNA: TGTGCCAGCAGCCCGAGAACCGTCCAAGAGACCCAGTACTTC. This sequence encodes CASSPRTVQETQYF.